This T cell receptor beta chain was recorded in a study of T cells in Graves' hyperthyroidism and ophthalmopathy. The germline V gene encodes CDR1 MNHNS and CDR2 SASEGT. The CDR3 loop spans 15 amino acids. Trimming took 5 bases from V and 4 from J; bases not matched to a gene: 4. The source material, RNA transcripts, was used to amplify TCR beta CDR3 regions. Researchers ran a first-round RT-PCR on the TCR CDR3 using the HTBI primer set. MiXCR, run by TCRdb on the multiplex PCR reads, gives a single entry per CDR3 protein. The table shows under 350,000 distinct CDR3 sequences, with roughly 21% occurring only once.

The sample consisted of blood. The receptor's source is a woman aged 50 to 60 with Graves' hyperthyroidism. The chain combines TRBV6-1 with TRBJ1-3; TRBD1 matches 11 bases. CDR3 nucleotides: TGTGCCAGCAGTATCGGACAGGGGGCGGGAAACACCATATATTTT. Translating gives CASSIGQGAGNTIYF.